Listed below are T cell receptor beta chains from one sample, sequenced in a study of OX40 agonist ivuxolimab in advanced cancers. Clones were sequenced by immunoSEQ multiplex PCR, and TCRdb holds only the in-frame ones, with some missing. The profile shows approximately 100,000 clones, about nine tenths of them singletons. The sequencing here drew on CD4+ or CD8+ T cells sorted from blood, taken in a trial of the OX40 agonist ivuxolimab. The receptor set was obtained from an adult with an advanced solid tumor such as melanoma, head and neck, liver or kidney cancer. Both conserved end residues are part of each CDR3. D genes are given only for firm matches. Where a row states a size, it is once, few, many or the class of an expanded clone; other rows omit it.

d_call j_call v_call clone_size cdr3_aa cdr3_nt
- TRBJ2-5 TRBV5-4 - CASSLTGALHF TGTGCCAGCAGCTTGACTGGGGCCCTACACTTC
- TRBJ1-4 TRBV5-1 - CASSLGVRGNEKLFF TGCGCCAGCAGCTTGGGGGTTCGAGGTAATGAAAAACTGTTTTTT
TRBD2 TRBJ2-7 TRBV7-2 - CASSTPGTSGRRQYF TGTGCCAGCAGCACTCCCGGGACTAGCGGGAGGAGACAGTACTTC
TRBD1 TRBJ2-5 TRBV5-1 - CASSFPGQLETQYF TGCGCCAGCAGCTTCCCGGGACAGTTGGAGACCCAGTACTTC
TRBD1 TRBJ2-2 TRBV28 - CASNPTGAQITGELFF TGTGCCAGCAACCCGACAGGGGCCCAAATCACCGGGGAGCTGTTTTTT
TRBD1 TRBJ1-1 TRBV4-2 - CASSLRTPGQGKNTEAFF TGTGCCAGCAGCCTACGAACCCCGGGACAGGGGAAGAACACTGAAGCTTTCTTT
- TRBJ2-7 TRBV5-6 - CASSPDPLYEQYF TGTGCCAGCAGCCCCGATCCCCTCTACGAGCAGTACTTC
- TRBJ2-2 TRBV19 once CASRSRANTGELFF TGTGCCAGTAGGTCGAGGGCCAACACCGGGGAGCTGTTTTTT
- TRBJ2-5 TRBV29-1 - CSVLAWPTETQYF TGCAGCGTCCTGGCTTGGCCAACGGAGACCCAGTACTTC
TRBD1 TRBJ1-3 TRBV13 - CASRPKRQGSGNTIYF TGTGCCAGCAGGCCCAAACGACAGGGCTCTGGAAACACCATATATTTT
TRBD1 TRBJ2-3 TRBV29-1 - CSAPGQGFMNTQYF TGCAGCGCCCCGGGACAGGGGTTCATGAATACGCAGTATTTT
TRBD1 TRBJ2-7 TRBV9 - CASSAGQGASSYEQYF TGTGCCAGCAGCGCGGGACAGGGGGCTTCGTCCTACGAGCAGTACTTC
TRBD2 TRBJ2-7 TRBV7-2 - CASSPMGLAARVEQYF TGTGCCAGCAGCCCCATGGGACTAGCGGCACGTGTCGAGCAGTACTTC
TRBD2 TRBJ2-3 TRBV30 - CAWAPGLGEADTQYF TGTGCCTGGGCTCCGGGACTAGGGGAAGCAGATACGCAGTATTTT
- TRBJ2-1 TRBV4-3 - CASSQRQGLWDEQFF TGCGCCAGCAGCCAGCGACAGGGACTTTGGGATGAGCAGTTCTTC
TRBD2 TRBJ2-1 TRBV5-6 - CASSAMGLAGVGEQFF TGTGCCAGCAGCGCAATGGGACTAGCGGGAGTGGGTGAGCAGTTCTTC
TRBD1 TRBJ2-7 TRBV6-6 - CASSYRQGTYEQYF TGTGCCAGCAGTTACCGACAGGGTACCTACGAGCAGTACTTC
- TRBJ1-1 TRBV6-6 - CASSYRAGTEAFF TGTGCCAGCAGTTATAGGGCAGGCACTGAAGCTTTCTTT
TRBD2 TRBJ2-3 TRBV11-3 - CASSFGTKTDTQYF TGTGCCAGCAGCTTTGGGACTAAAACAGATACGCAGTATTTT
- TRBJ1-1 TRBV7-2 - CASSLSRGSGWTEAFF TGTGCCAGCAGCCTCTCCAGGGGATCCGGATGGACTGAAGCTTTCTTT
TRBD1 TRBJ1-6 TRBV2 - CASSEDRGKDSPLHF TGTGCCAGCAGTGAAGACAGGGGGAAGGATTCACCCCTCCACTTT
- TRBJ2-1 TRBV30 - CAWARLTEQFF TGTGCCTGGGCCCGACTAACAGAGCAGTTCTTC
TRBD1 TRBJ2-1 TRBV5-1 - CASKPGQGQENEQFF TGCGCCAGCAAACCAGGACAGGGGCAGGAGAATGAGCAGTTCTTC
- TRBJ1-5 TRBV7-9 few CASSLGVQGRNQPQHF TGTGCCAGCAGCTTAGGAGTCCAGGGTAGGAATCAGCCCCAGCATTTT
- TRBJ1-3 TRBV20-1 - CGALYGNTIYF TGCGGGGCCCTATACGGAAACACCATATATTTT
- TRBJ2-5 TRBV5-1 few CASSLGQDQETQYF TGCGCCAGCAGCTTGGGACAGGATCAAGAGACCCAGTACTTC
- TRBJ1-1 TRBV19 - CASSIDRRARFGTEAFF TGTGCCAGTAGTATAGATCGGAGGGCGCGGTTTGGCACTGAAGCTTTCTTT
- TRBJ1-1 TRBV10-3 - CAIRENGLEAFF TGTGCCATCAGGGAGAATGGGCTTGAAGCTTTCTTT
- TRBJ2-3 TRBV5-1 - CASSLKVAEKTDTQYF TGCGCCAGCAGCTTAAAGGTAGCAGAGAAAACAGATACGCAGTATTTT
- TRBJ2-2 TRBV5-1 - CASSPGVGGNTGELFF TGCGCCAGCAGCCCGGGAGTCGGGGGGAACACCGGGGAGCTGTTTTTT
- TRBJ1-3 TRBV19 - CASTGIGRSSGNTIYF TGTGCCAGTACAGGTATCGGTCGTTCCTCTGGAAACACCATATATTTT
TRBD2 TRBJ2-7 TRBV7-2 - CASSRRLAGESQYF TGTGCCAGCAGCCGTAGACTAGCGGGCGAATCGCAGTACTTC
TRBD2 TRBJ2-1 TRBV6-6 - CASSQGTSVEQFF TGTGCCAGCAGCCAGGGGACTAGCGTTGAGCAGTTCTTC
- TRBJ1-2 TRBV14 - CASSRTRRGYPF TGTGCCAGCAGCCGAACCCGGAGGGGTTATCCCTTC
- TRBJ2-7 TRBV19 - CASSIATATYEQYF TGTGCCAGTAGTATAGCGACAGCCACCTACGAGCAGTACTTC
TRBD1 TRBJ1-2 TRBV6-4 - CASKPVQGGPYGYTF TGTGCCAGCAAGCCTGTACAGGGGGGGCCCTATGGCTACACCTTC
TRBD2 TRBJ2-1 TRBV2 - CASRFSGISYNEQFF TGTGCCAGCAGATTTAGCGGGATCTCCTACAATGAGCAGTTCTTC
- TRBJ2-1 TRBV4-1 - CASSHPRNEQFF TGCGCCAGCAGCCACCCGCGGAATGAGCAGTTCTTC
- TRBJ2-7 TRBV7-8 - CASSLRQGPTYEQYF TGTGCCAGCAGCTTAAGGCAGGGCCCTACCTACGAGCAGTACTTC
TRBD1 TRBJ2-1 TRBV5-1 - CASSLEALGQGYNEQFF TGCGCCAGCAGCTTGGAGGCCTTGGGACAGGGTTACAATGAGCAGTTCTTC
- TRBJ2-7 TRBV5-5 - CASSFGQNYEQYF TGTGCCAGCAGCTTTGGGCAGAACTACGAGCAGTACTTC
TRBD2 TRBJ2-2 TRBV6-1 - CASSGTSGTGELFF TGTGCCAGCAGTGGGACTAGCGGCACCGGGGAGCTGTTTTTT
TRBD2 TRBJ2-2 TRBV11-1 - CASSPGLAGSNTGELFF TGTGCCAGCAGCCCGGGACTAGCGGGTTCGAACACCGGGGAGCTGTTTTTT
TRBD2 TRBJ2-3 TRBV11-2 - CASSLSSGVPDTQYF TGTGCCAGCAGCTTATCTAGCGGCGTACCAGATACGCAGTATTTT
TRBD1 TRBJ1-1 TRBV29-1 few CSVGQGDTEAFF TGCAGCGTTGGACAGGGGGACACTGAAGCTTTCTTT
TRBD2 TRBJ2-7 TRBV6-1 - CASKWGTSGPYEQYF TGTGCCAGCAAATGGGGGACTAGCGGCCCCTACGAGCAGTACTTC
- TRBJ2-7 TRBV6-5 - CASSFGALSYEQYF TGTGCCAGCAGTTTCGGCGCGCTCTCCTACGAGCAGTACTTC
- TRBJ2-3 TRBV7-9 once CASSFYTDTQYF TGTGCCAGCAGCTTTTACACAGATACGCAGTATTTT
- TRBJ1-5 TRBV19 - CASRRPGLDQPQHF TGTGCCAGTAGACGCCCGGGACTCGATCAGCCCCAGCATTTT
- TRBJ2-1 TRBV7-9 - CASTRDSSYNEQFF TGTGCCAGCACCAGGGATAGCTCCTACAATGAGCAGTTCTTC
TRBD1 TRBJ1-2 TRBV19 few CASRTGGIVYGYTF TGTGCCAGTAGAACAGGGGGGATTGTCTATGGCTACACCTTC
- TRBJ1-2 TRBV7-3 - CASSLNPPRGGNYGYTF TGTGCCAGCAGCTTAAACCCTCCCAGGGGCGGGAACTATGGCTACACCTTC
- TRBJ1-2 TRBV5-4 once CASSQSLDIYDPRNYGYTF TGTGCCAGCAGCCAAAGCCTGGACATTTATGATCCAAGGAACTATGGCTACACCTTC
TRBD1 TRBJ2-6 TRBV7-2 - CASSLRGQSSGANVLTF TGTGCCAGCAGCTTAAGGGGACAGAGCTCTGGGGCCAACGTCCTGACTTTC
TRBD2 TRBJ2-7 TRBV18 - CASSPSLGLAPYEQYF TGTGCCAGCTCACCAAGTCTAGGACTAGCGCCATACGAGCAGTACTTC